Listed below are T cell receptor beta chains from one sample, sequenced in a study of T cells after yellow fever vaccination. Each CDR3 protein is one row after TCRdb ran MiXCR on the 5' RACE reads. There are about 350,000 distinct CDR3 sequences in the sample; 7% to 9% occur only once, and 15% to 20% lies in the top ten. The input for sequencing was PBMCs, taken roughly 45 days after the first yellow fever vaccination. Receptors were obtained from a man aged 18 to 30 who received the YFV17D yellow fever vaccine. Each CDR3 is given with its conserved first and last residue. A D gene is named only where the DNA matches it firmly. Only part of the rows carry a size: once, few, many, or a class if the clone is expanded.

j_gene	v_gene	d_gene	abundance	len	CDR3aa	CDR3nt
TRBJ2-3	TRBV5-1	TRBD2	few	16	CASSLEGAGAGDTQYF	TGCGCCAGCAGCTTGGAGGGAGCGGGGGCCGGAGATACGCAGTATTTT
TRBJ1-6	TRBV5-5	-	few	13	CASNTLLGSPLHF	TGTGCCAGCAACACACTTTTAGGATCACCCCTCCACTTT
TRBJ1-2	TRBV14	-	-	14	CASSPGRANYGYTF	TGTGCCAGCAGCCCAGGCAGAGCTAACTATGGCTACACCTTC
TRBJ2-3	TRBV4-2	-	many	13	CASSIVSTDTQYF	TGTGCCAGCAGCATTGTCAGTACAGATACGCAGTATTTT
TRBJ2-5	TRBV20-1	-	few	14	CSARGTPVGETQYF	TGCAGTGCTAGAGGGACCCCGGTGGGGGAGACCCAGTACTTC
TRBJ2-5	TRBV27	-	few	13	CASSPRPAETQYF	TGTGCCAGCAGTCCACGTCCGGCCGAGACCCAGTACTTC
TRBJ1-1	TRBV6-2/TRBV6-3	-	few	13	CASSYLYTTEAFF	TGTGCCAGCAGTTATCTATACACCACTGAAGCTTTCTTT
TRBJ2-5	TRBV6-5	-	few	14	CASSSPGDRETQYF	TGTGCCAGCAGTTCCCCGGGGGATCGGGAGACCCAGTACTTC
TRBJ2-4	TRBV4-1	-	-	14	CASSRGVPDGIQYF	TGCGCCAGCAGCCGAGGGGTCCCCGACGGAATTCAGTACTTC
TRBJ1-6	TRBV12-3/TRBV12-4	-	many	14	CASSFQGGNSPLHF	TGTGCCAGCAGTTTTCAAGGGGGGAATTCACCCCTCCACTTT
TRBJ2-7	TRBV30	TRBD2	few	15	CAWSIGPSGTYEQYF	TGTGCCTGGAGTATCGGGCCTAGCGGCACCTACGAGCAGTACTTC
TRBJ2-6	TRBV5-1	-	-	17	CASSLTVGAVGANVLTF	TGCGCCAGCAGCTTGACAGTGGGGGCAGTTGGGGCCAACGTCCTGACTTTC
TRBJ2-2	TRBV7-6	-	once	16	CASSPPNRGRTGELFF	TGTGCCAGCAGCCCCCCAAATCGGGGAAGGACCGGGGAGCTGTTTTTT
TRBJ1-6	TRBV15	-	-	17	CATSIHKSTTRNSPLHF	TGTGCCACCAGCATTCACAAGAGCACAACTAGAAATTCACCCCTCCACTTT
TRBJ1-1	TRBV7-2	-	few	14	CASSLAFQNTEAFF	TGTGCCAGCAGCTTAGCCTTTCAGAACACTGAAGCTTTCTTT
TRBJ1-1	TRBV10-3	-	few	12	CAISELQGEAFF	TGTGCCATCAGTGAGTTACAGGGTGAAGCTTTCTTT
TRBJ1-2	TRBV12-3/TRBV12-4	-	many	15	CASSSAGQGNYGYTF	TGTGCCAGCAGTTCGGCGGGGCAGGGTAACTATGGCTACACCTTC
TRBJ1-6	TRBV27	TRBD1	few	15	CASRRRGGNNSPLHF	TGTGCCAGCAGACGCAGGGGGGGGAATAATTCACCCCTCCACTTT
TRBJ2-1	TRBV19	-	few	16	CASSIVGSNSYNEQFF	TGTGCCAGTAGTATAGTAGGCAGTAACTCCTACAATGAGCAGTTCTTC
TRBJ1-6	TRBV15	TRBD1	few	14	CATSIRDRNSPLHF	TGTGCCACCAGCATCAGGGACAGGAATTCACCCCTCCACTTT
TRBJ2-4	TRBV29-1	-	many	14	CSVGHRLAKNIQYF	TGCAGCGTTGGTCACAGATTAGCCAAAAACATTCAGTACTTC
TRBJ2-1	TRBV24-1	-	-	15	CATSVGGAGGNEQFF	TGTGCCACCAGTGTGGGGGGGGCGGGTGGCAATGAGCAGTTCTTC
TRBJ2-6	TRBV12-3/TRBV12-4	-	few	15	CASSPRRSGANVLTF	TGTGCCAGCAGTCCTAGACGGTCTGGGGCCAACGTCCTGACTTTC
TRBJ2-5	TRBV19	-	few	15	CASSIDPGYQETQYF	TGTGCCAGTAGTATAGACCCAGGATACCAAGAGACCCAGTACTTC
TRBJ2-5	TRBV5-4	-	few	15	CASRGEGDLQETQYF	TGTGCCAGCAGGGGTGAGGGGGACCTCCAAGAGACCCAGTACTTC
TRBJ1-5	TRBV6-1	-	few	15	CASSPGGFSNQPQHF	TGTGCCAGCAGTCCAGGAGGCTTTAGCAATCAGCCCCAGCATTTT
TRBJ2-3	TRBV7-8	TRBD2	few	16	CASSLVAGVLADTQYF	TGTGCCAGCAGCTTGGTAGCGGGGGTGTTGGCAGATACGCAGTATTTT
TRBJ2-5	TRBV5-1	-	-	17	CASSLYSSRDTQETQYF	TGCGCCAGCAGCTTGTACAGTTCCCGGGACACCCAAGAGACCCAGTACTTC
TRBJ2-1	TRBV11-2	TRBD2	-	15	CASSLGGTRFNEQFF	TGTGCCAGCAGCTTAGGGGGGACTAGGTTCAATGAGCAGTTCTTC
TRBJ1-1	TRBV29-1	-	-	13	CSVVDGDLGEAFF	TGCAGCGTTGTGGACGGGGACTTAGGGGAAGCTTTCTTT
TRBJ1-1	TRBV5-1	-	few	14	CASSLDMGFTEAFF	TGCGCCAGCAGCCTCGATATGGGGTTCACTGAAGCTTTCTTT
TRBJ2-7	TRBV28	TRBD1	-	13	CASRETGGYEQYF	TGTGCCAGCAGGGAGACAGGGGGCTACGAGCAGTACTTC
TRBJ1-1	TRBV5-1	TRBD1	many	15	CASSLTGQGVTEAFF	TGCGCCAGCAGCTTGACAGGGCAGGGGGTCACTGAAGCTTTCTTT
TRBJ2-4	TRBV5-1	-	few	14	CASSLGRLVSIQYF	TGCGCCAGCAGCCTAGGGCGGTTAGTCAGCATTCAGTACTTC
TRBJ1-5	TRBV7-8	TRBD1	-	16	CASSYDREDSNQPQHF	TGTGCCAGCAGCTATGACAGGGAGGATAGCAATCAGCCCCAGCATTTT
TRBJ2-2	TRBV7-3	-	-	15	CASSLEGYGTGELFF	TGTGCCAGCAGCTTAGAAGGGTACGGCACCGGGGAGCTGTTTTTT
TRBJ2-5	TRBV12-3/TRBV12-4	TRBD2	many	15	CASSGAGGRIETQYF	TGTGCCAGCTCCGGGGCGGGGGGCCGAATAGAGACCCAGTACTTC
TRBJ1-2	TRBV7-2	-	-	14	CASSFGGRGYGYTF	TGTGCCAGCAGCTTTGGGGGGCGCGGCTATGGCTACACCTTC
TRBJ1-5	TRBV15	-	few	18	CATSRDQLRTVSNQPQHF	TGTGCCACCAGCAGAGATCAGCTAAGGACAGTTAGCAATCAGCCCCAGCATTTT
TRBJ2-1	TRBV7-2	TRBD2	many	14	CASSPTSGGPKQFF	TGTGCCAGCAGCCCGACTAGCGGGGGGCCCAAGCAGTTCTTC
TRBJ1-2	TRBV12-3/TRBV12-4	-	-	12	CASVSGGHGYTF	TGTGCCAGCGTGTCTGGGGGACATGGCTACACCTTC
TRBJ2-2	TRBV25-1	-	-	16	CASKKPGPGSGGELFF	TGTGCCAGCAAAAAACCGGGCCCCGGAAGCGGCGGGGAGCTGTTTTTT
TRBJ1-4	TRBV4-1	-	-	14	CASNQGGVAEKLFF	TGCGCCAGCAACCAAGGAGGGGTGGCCGAAAAACTGTTTTTT
TRBJ2-2	TRBV6-5	TRBD1	-	18	CASSTSYRGLSNTGELFF	TGTGCCAGCAGTACATCGTACAGGGGGCTCTCGAACACCGGGGAGCTGTTTTTT
TRBJ2-1	TRBV7-9	TRBD2	many	16	CASSVPSGGRHNEQFF	TGTGCCAGCAGCGTACCTAGCGGGGGGCGACACAATGAGCAGTTCTTC
TRBJ1-4	TRBV7-9	-	few	15	CASSSPGPTNEKLFF	TGTGCCAGCAGCTCACCGGGACCGACTAATGAAAAACTGTTTTTT
TRBJ2-5	TRBV7-9	-	many	15	CASSLLEGGQETQYF	TGTGCCAGCAGCTTACTGGAGGGGGGTCAAGAGACCCAGTACTTC